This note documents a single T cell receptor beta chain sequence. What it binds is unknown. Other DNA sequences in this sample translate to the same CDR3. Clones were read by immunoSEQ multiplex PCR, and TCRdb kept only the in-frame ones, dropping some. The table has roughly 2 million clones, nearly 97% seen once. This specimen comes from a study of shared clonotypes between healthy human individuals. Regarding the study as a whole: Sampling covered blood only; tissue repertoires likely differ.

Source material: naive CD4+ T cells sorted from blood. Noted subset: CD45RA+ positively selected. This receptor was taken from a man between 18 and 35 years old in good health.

This CDR3 reads CAISGTGNQPQHF. CDR3 nucleotide sequence: TGTGCCATCAGTGGGACAGGGAATCAGCCCCAGCATTTT. The V call is TRBV10-3, the J call TRBJ1-5; 8 bases agree with TRBD1. V lost 4 bases, J lost 4 bases, and 0 bases stayed unmatched. The CDR3 contains 13 residues. The V gene's germline CDR1 is ENHRY and CDR2 SYGVKD.